This T cell receptor (beta chain) was profiled in a study of cytomegalovirus exposure and HLA in healthy donors. Study information: Ancestry clustering placed around 81% of more than 350 genotyped donors in the Caucasian-associated cluster. Overall study results and limits: Reportedly, fewer N-insertions than the approximately 610-donor mean appeared in an Asian-associated ancestry cluster in a later analysis. Later analysis identified 15,000 to 20,000 TCR beta sequences associated with HLA alleles, using a false discovery rate threshold of 0.05.

About this clone: Its specificity is unknown.

Primers included in the PCR were 60 Vbeta and 13 Jbeta primers. Libraries were prepared by immunoSEQ multiplex PCR; TCRdb keeps only in-frame clonotypes and omits some of them. The repertoire holds around 100,000 clones, with around 77% as singletons. This CDR3 comprises 13 residues. V gave up 10 bases and J gave up 2 bases, with 11 bases separating them. Per germline, CDR1 SNHLY and CDR2 FYNNEI. The receptor was derived from a woman aged 30 to 39 in good health and CMV-seropositive. What was sequenced was PBMCs. This chain connects TRBV2 to TRBJ2-2; D uncertain. Written as DNA, the CDR3 is TGTGCCATCCTAAGTGAAAACACCGGGGAGCTGTTTTTT. Amino acid sequence: CAILSENTGELFF.